This TCR beta chain was captured in a study of T cell responses to AZD1222 COVID-19 vaccine. Study conclusions and caveats: Seropositive at baseline were only a handful of AZD1222 recipients. Spike was spanned by vaccine-associated CD4 TCRs, which were dominant at 160-218 and 743-854. Increases in Spike-specific TCR breadth and depth were seen after two AZD1222 doses.

Profiling relied on immunoSEQ multiplex PCR, and the TCRdb table lists in-frame clones only, not all of them. The sample gives approximately 140,000 clones, roughly nine tenths of which show up once; about a tenth is in the top ten. Notes on this clone: As yet, its antigen is unknown.

Trimming shortened V by 2 bases and J by 4 bases, and 9 bases separated the two germline ends. The length of the CDR3 is 14 residues. The germline V gene encodes CDR1 MGHDK and CDR2 SYGVNS. The sequencing here drew on peripheral blood, taken 28 days after the second AZD1222 dose. This chain links TRBV25-1 with TRBJ1-3, with D possibly TRBD1 on 6 matching bases. The clonotype was recovered from an adult who received the AZD1222 COVID-19 vaccine. The CDR3 DNA reads as TGTGCCAGCAGTGAACGGGGGGCCGGAAACACCATATATTTT. This codes for CASSERGAGNTIYF.